The 21 T cell receptor beta chains below all came from one sample that was sequenced in a study of blood T cell repertoires in COVID-19. Clones were sequenced by immunoSEQ multiplex PCR, and TCRdb holds only the in-frame ones, with some missing. The sample includes nearly 55,000 clones, about 86% of them seen just once. The sequencing input was peripheral blood. These receptors originate from a man in his 70s with active COVID-19.

Comment on this clone: One junction end does not reproduce the germline sequence, and a read error may be involved. J is TRBJ1-1 and V is TRBV19; D perhaps matches TRBD1 (6 bases). Germline CDR1 reads LNHDA; CDR2 reads SQIVND (reference sequence). The CDR3 is 13 amino acids. The CDR3 here is CASSTRGGRVWKF. CDR3 sequence (DNA): TGTGCCAGTAGTACCCGCGGGGGCCGGGTTTGGAAATTT. The full variable domain, in which reference TRBV19 and TRBJ1-1 provide the parts outside the CDR3, is DGGITQSPKYLFRKEGQNVTLSCEQNLNHDAMYWYRQDPGQGLRLIYYSQIVNDFQKGDIAEGYSVSREKKESFPLTVTSAQKNPTAFYLCASSTRGGRVWKFGQGTRLTVV.

In this sample, this clone turned up a few times. CDR3 DNA: TGTGCTAGTGGTTTGGTATCCACCGGACAGTGGAGCAATCAGCCCCAGCATTTT. This encodes CASGLVSTGQWSNQPQHF. The V gene is TRBV12-5, the J gene TRBJ1-5; TRBD1 might be the D (6 bases). Germline V gives CDR1 LGHNT, CDR2 FRNRAP. V shed 0 bases and J shed 1 base, with 16 bases lying between them. This CDR3 has 18 residues.

This clone was seen just once. This chain connects TRBV7-2 to TRBJ2-5; 15 bases map to TRBD2. Trimming cost V 4 bases and J 1 base; bases outside gene matches: 1. The CDR3 length is 16 residues. The germline CDR1 and CDR2 sequences are SGHTA and FQGNSA. In nucleotides, the CDR3 is TGTGCCAGCAGCTCGGGACTAGCGGGGGGCCAAGAGACCCAGTACTTC. It yields the protein CASSSGLAGGQETQYF.

V and J are TRBV28 and TRBJ1-3, with TRBD1 matching over 8 bases. V shed 6 bases and J 3 bases; nucleotides not matched to a gene: 7. The CDR3 spans 15 residues. CDR1 MDHEN and CDR2 SYDVKM come from the germline V gene. Here the CDR3 DNA reads TGTGCCAGCAGGCCTCAGGGGGCCGGTGGAAACACCATATATTTT. Residues: CASRPQGAGGNTIYF.

The chain combines TRBV7-9 with TRBJ2-7; 7 bases are a match to TRBD2. J gave up 3 bases and V 1 base, and 6 bases lay outside the gene matches. Germline CDR1 SEHNR, CDR2 FQNEAQ (reference sequence). CDR3 length: 15 amino acids. The CDR3: CASSLEPGRGYEQYF. DNA of the CDR3: TGTGCCAGCAGCTTAGAACCAGGGAGGGGCTACGAGCAGTACTTC.

The CDR3 is CASSYGLSRSPLHF. CDR3 bases: TGTGCCAGCAGCTACGGACTGAGTCGGTCACCCCTCCACTTT. The chain joins TRBV5-8 to TRBJ1-6, with unresolved D. This CDR3 comprises 14 residues. Germline lookup yields CDR1 SGHTS and CDR2 YDEGEE. Between the trimmed V and J ends, which lost 3 bases and 10 bases, there was a span of 14 bases.

This rearrangement joins TRBV5-5 to TRBJ2-3, with 9 bases lining up with TRBD1. There are 14 residues in the CDR3. Germline V gene data show CDR1 as SGHKS and CDR2 as YYEKEE (reference sequence). Losses at the gene ends were 4 bases for V and 6 bases for J; bases not matched to a gene: 6. The CDR3 loop reads CASSIDRGWDTQYF. CDR3 DNA: TGTGCCAGCAGCATCGACAGGGGGTGGGATACGCAGTATTTT.

The CDR3 nucleotides are TGTGCCAGCAGCGTAGCGAGTGCAGGGGGCACGAATGAGCAGTTCTTC. It yields the protein CASSVASAGGTNEQFF. V usage is TRBV9 and J usage is TRBJ2-1; 8 bases fit TRBD1. Unmatched junction bases numbered 9, after V lost 0 bases and J lost 7 bases. The CDR3 runs 16 residues. In germline, CDR1 is SGDLS, CDR2 YYNGEE. The full variable domain, its missing parts supplied by reference TRBV9 and TRBJ2-1, is DSGVTQTPKHLITATGQRVTLRCSPRSGDLSVYWYQQSLDQGLQFLIQYYNGEERAKGNILERFSAQQFPDLHSELNLSSLELGDSALYFCASSVASAGGTNEQFFGPGTRLTVL.

This sequence joins TRBV7-9 and TRBJ2-5; 7 bases align to TRBD1. Germline values: CDR1 SEHNR, CDR2 FQNEAQ (reference sequence). J gave up 4 bases and V 5 bases, and 1 base lay outside the gene matches. The CDR3 sequence is 12 residues long. The DNA of the CDR3 is TGTGCCAGCAGCCGACAGGGAGAGACCCAGTACTTC. Translation gives CASSRQGETQYF. Looking up the rest from reference TRBV7-9 and TRBJ2-5 gives the full variable domain: DTGVSQNPRHKITKRGQNVTFRCDPISEHNRLYWYRQTLGQGPEFLTYFQNEAQLEKSRLLSDRFSAERPKGSFSTLEIQRTEQGDSAMYLCASSRQGETQYFGPGTRLLVL.

This clone was seen only a few times. CDR3 in amino acids: CASGPRVSGNTEAFF. In DNA, the CDR3 is TGTGCTAGTGGCCCGCGGGTATCGGGGAACACTGAAGCTTTCTTT. The chain recombines TRBV12-5 with TRBJ1-1, with D hard to call. Germline assignment: CDR1 LGHNT and CDR2 FRNRAP. V lost 6 bases and J lost 1, with 15 bases in between. This CDR3 spans 15 amino acids.

This sequence joins TRBV7-2 and TRBJ1-1; the D gene is possibly TRBD1 (6 bases). Trimming pared 1 base from V and 4 bases from J, leaving 13 bases between. The CDR3 contains 15 residues. Germline V lookup: CDR1 SGHTA, CDR2 FQGNSA. CDR3 DNA: TGTGCCAGCAGCTTAGAGGGGCAGGGGATCACTGAAGCTTTCTTT. It yields the protein CASSLEGQGITEAFF.

V gene TRBV4-3 combines with J gene TRBJ1-5; tentative D call: TRBD1 (6 bases). Germline loops: CDR1 LGHNA, CDR2 YSLEER. The ends were cut back, 1 base at V and 2 bases at J, with 9 bases in the middle. The CDR3 length is 15 residues. As DNA, the CDR3 is TGCGCCAGCAGCCAAGGAGGGGGGGGCAATCAGCCCCAGCATTTT. It specifies CASSQGGGGNQPQHF.

The CDR3 region has the DNA TGTGCCAGCAGCTTAACCCTGGGCCTACTGTGGGAAGAGACCCAGTACTTC. Its translation is CASSLTLGLLWEETQYF. The chain is built from TRBV11-3 and TRBJ2-5, with unresolved D. CDR3 size: 17 residues. Germline CDR1 reads SGHNT; CDR2 reads YENEEA. The V end was cut by 2 bases, the J end by 3 bases, with 19 bases between.

This chain joins TRBV18 and TRBJ1-1; D may be TRBD1 (5 bases). The CDR3 length is 15 residues. Trimming took 6 bases from V and 9 from J, leaving 23 bases between them. CDR1 is KGHSH, CDR2 LQKENI, per germline. Here the CDR3 DNA reads TGTGCCAGCTCCCACCTACAGGAGAGTACCAACAAAGCTTTCTTT. It yields the protein CASSHLQESTNKAFF.

The chain employs TRBV2 and TRBJ2-3; D is undetermined. Deletions cut 6 bases from V and 1 base from J, with 5 bases between. CDR1 SNHLY and CDR2 FYNNEI come from the germline V gene. CDR3 length: 12 residues. CDR3 bases: TGTGCCAGCAGGGAGCGCACAGATACGCAGTATTTT. Residues: CASRERTDTQYF.

The V gene is TRBV30, the J gene TRBJ1-1, with D perhaps TRBD1 (6 bases). Trimming left V 0 bases short and J 3 bases short, with 11 bases between. The CDR3 consists of 14 residues. Looked up from germline, CDR1 is GTSNPN and CDR2 is SVGIG (reference sequence). Here the CDR3 reads CAWSVGGADTEAFF. Written as DNA, the CDR3 is TGTGCCTGGAGTGTGGGGGGGGCTGACACTGAAGCTTTCTTT.

The chain employs TRBV18 and TRBJ1-1; 7 positions match TRBD1. V gave up 3 bases and J gave up 7 bases; unmatched junction bases: 17. The CDR3 length is 17 residues. Germline V gene lookup returns CDR1 KGHSH and CDR2 LQKENI. The CDR3 protein is CASSPLLQTGVKGEAFF. In DNA, the CDR3 is TGTGCCAGCTCACCCCTATTACAAACAGGGGTAAAAGGTGAAGCTTTCTTT.

The rearrangement joins TRBV12-3 or TRBV12-4 to TRBJ2-7; D is ambiguous. This CDR3 spans 12 amino acids. V lost 2 bases and J 6 bases, leaving 8 bases between the germline ends. CDR3 region: CASSLSQIEQYF. In DNA form, the CDR3 reads TGTGCCAGCAGTTTATCTCAGATCGAGCAGTACTTC.

The rearrangement joins TRBV18 to TRBJ1-5; 7 nucleotides align to TRBD1. Trimming took 0 bases from V and 6 from J; bases not matched to a gene: 8. The CDR3 spans 16 residues. Germline V gene sequence: CDR1 KGHSH, CDR2 LQKENI. The CDR3 here is CASSPPTGAGSQPQHF. In DNA form, the CDR3 reads TGTGCCAGCTCACCACCTACAGGGGCCGGTAGTCAGCCCCAGCATTTT.

This clone was counted once. V gene TRBV5-4 combines with J gene TRBJ1-1; D ambiguous. The CDR3 length is 15 residues. The germline CDR1 and CDR2 sequences are SGHNT and YYREEE (reference sequence). The V gene lost 0 bases and the J gene lost 1 base, with 10 bases spanning the gap. CDR3: CASSLDMRQNTEAFF. In nucleotides, the CDR3 is TGTGCCAGCAGCTTGGATATGAGACAGAACACTGAAGCTTTCTTT.

V gene TRBV6-2 or TRBV6-3 combines with J gene TRBJ1-5; TRBD1 is a possible D gene (5 bases). With 0 bases removed from V and 0 bases from J, the gap between germline ends came to 12 bases. Germline loops: CDR1 MNHEY, CDR2 SVGEGT. The CDR3 runs to 17 residues. CDR3 amino acids: CASSYSKGDFSNQPQHF. The CDR3 nucleotides are TGTGCCAGCAGTTACTCGAAAGGGGACTTTAGCAATCAGCCCCAGCATTTT.